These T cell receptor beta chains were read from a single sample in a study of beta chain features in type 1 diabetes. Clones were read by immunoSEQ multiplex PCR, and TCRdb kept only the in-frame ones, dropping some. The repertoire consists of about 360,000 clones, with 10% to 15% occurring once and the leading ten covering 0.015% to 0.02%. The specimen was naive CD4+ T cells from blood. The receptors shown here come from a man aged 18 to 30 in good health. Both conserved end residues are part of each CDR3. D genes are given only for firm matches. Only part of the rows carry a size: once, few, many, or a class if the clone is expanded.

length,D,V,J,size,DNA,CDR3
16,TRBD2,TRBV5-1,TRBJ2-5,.,TGCGCCAGCAGTTCCGGGACTAGCGGGAGTGCGGAGACCCAGTACTTC,CASSSGTSGSAETQYF
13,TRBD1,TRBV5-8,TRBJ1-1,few,TGTGCCAGCAGCCATACAGGGGCCCCTGAAGCTTTCTTT,CASSHTGAPEAFF
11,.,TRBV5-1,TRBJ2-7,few,TGCGCCAGCAGCTCGGACAAGGCGCAGTACTTC,CASSSDKAQYF
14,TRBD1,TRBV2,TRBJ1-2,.,TGTGCCAGCAGTTCCTGGACAGGGGGATTAGGCTACACCTTC,CASSSWTGGLGYTF
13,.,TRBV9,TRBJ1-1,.,TGTGCCAGCAGCGTCTGGCAGGGGACTGAAGCTTTCTTT,CASSVWQGTEAFF
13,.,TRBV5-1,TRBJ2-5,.,TGCGCCAGCAGCTTCTGGGGCGGAGAGACCCAGTACTTC,CASSFWGGETQYF
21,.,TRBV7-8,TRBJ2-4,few,TGTGCCAGCAGCTTAGCAAGAGGGGAAAGGCGGGGGCGCGAGTCCCAAAACATTCAGTACTTC,CASSLARGERRGRESQNIQYF
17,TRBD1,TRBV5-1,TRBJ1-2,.,TGCGCCAGCAGCTTAAGAATCAACGACAGGGGGCATAGTGGCTACACCTTC,CASSLRINDRGHSGYTF
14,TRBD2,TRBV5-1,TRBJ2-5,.,TGCGCCAGCCAGTCCCTAGCGGGGGGCGAGACCCAGTACTTC,CASQSLAGGETQYF
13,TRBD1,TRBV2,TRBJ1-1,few,TGTGCCAGCAGCCCGGGACAGGGAGTGCAAGCTTTCTTT,CASSPGQGVQAFF
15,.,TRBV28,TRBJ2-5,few,TGTGCCAGCAGTTTGCCAGGGACCGGGGGTGGGACCCAGTACTTC,CASSLPGTGGGTQYF
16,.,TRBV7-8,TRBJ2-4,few,TGTGCCAGCAGCTTAACGCGACAGTTAGCCAAAAACATTCAGTACTTC,CASSLTRQLAKNIQYF
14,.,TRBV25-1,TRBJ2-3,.,TGTGCCAGCAGTGAACGGGTGAGCACAGATACGCAGTATTTT,CASSERVSTDTQYF
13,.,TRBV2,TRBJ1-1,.,TGTGCCAGCTCACAGGGACTGAACACTGAAGCTTTCTTT,CASSQGLNTEAFF
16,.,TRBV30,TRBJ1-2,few,TGTGCCTGGAGTCGAAGGGGTTTTGACAAAAACTATGGCTACACCTTC,CAWSRRGFDKNYGYTF
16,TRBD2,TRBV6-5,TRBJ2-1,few,TGTGCCAGCAGTTTAGGGACTAGAGGGACATACAATGAGCAGTTCTTC,CASSLGTRGTYNEQFF
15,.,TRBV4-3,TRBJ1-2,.,TGCGCCAGCAGCCAAGATCAGGGCAGCTTCTATGGCTACACCTTC,CASSQDQGSFYGYTF
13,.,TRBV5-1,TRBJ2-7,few,TGCGCCAGCAGCTCGTGGGGGGAATACGAGCAGTACTTC,CASSSWGEYEQYF
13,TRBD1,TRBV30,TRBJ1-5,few,TGTGCCTGGAGGGGACAGGGGCATCAGCCCCAGCATTTT,CAWRGQGHQPQHF
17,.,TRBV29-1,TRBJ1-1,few,TGCAGCGTTGAGGGGGGGTGGGCAGCTAACATGAACACTGAAGCTTTCTTT,CSVEGGWAANMNTEAFF
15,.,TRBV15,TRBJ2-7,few,TGTGCCACCAGCAGAGTCTCGGCAGGGCCGGGCGAGCAGTACTTC,CATSRVSAGPGEQYF
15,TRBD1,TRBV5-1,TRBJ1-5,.,TGCGCCAGCAGCGCTGAGGGGACAGGTGGGCAGCCCCAGCATTTT,CASSAEGTGGQPQHF
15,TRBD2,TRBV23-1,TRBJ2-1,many,TGCGCCAGCAGGACCAGCGGGAGTAGTTGGGATGAGCAGTTCTTC,CASRTSGSSWDEQFF
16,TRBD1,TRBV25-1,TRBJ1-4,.,TGTGCCAGCAGTGGGTTATACAGGGGGGGAGCTGAAAAACTGTTTTTT,CASSGLYRGGAEKLFF
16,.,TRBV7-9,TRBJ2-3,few,TGTGCCAGCAGCTCCTCAGTTGGTACCGGGACAGATACGCAGTATTTT,CASSSSVGTGTDTQYF
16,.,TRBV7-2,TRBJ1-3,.,TGTGCCAGCAGCTTAAGTGGGCCACAATCTGGAAACACCATATATTTT,CASSLSGPQSGNTIYF
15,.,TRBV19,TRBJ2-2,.,TGTGCCAGTAGTATCGCGGGTGAATACACCGGGGAGCTGTTTTTT,CASSIAGEYTGELFF
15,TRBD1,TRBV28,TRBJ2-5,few,TGTGCCAGCACTTCAGGGACAGGGCGTCAAGAGACCCAGTACTTC,CASTSGTGRQETQYF
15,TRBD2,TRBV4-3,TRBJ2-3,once,TGCGCCAGCAGCCCGGGGGCGGGGGGAGCAGATACGCAGTATTTT,CASSPGAGGADTQYF
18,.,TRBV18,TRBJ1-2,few,TGTGCCAGCTCACCCTATCTCATCTTGATGGAAGCGGGCTATGGCTACACCTTC,CASSPYLILMEAGYGYTF
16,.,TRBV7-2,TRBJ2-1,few,TGTGCCAGCAGCCCGTCTCCCGGCGGGATGGGGAATGAGCAGTTCTTC,CASSPSPGGMGNEQFF
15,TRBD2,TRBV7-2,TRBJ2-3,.,TGTGCCAGCAGCTTGGCTAGCGGGGGGGCGGATACGCAGTATTTT,CASSLASGGADTQYF
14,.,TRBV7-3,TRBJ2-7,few,TGTGCCAGCAGCTTAGAGACAGCGTCCTACGAGCAGTACTTC,CASSLETASYEQYF
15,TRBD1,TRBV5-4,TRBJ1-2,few,TGTGCCAGCAGCCGTCCGGGACAGGGGGTTCAGGGCTACACCTTC,CASSRPGQGVQGYTF
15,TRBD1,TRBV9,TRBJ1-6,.,TGTGCCAGCAGCGTGGGGACAGGGCTTAATTCACCCCTCCACTTT,CASSVGTGLNSPLHF
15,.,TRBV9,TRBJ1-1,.,TGTGCCAGCAGCGTAGGGTCCAACAGGGAAGAACGGGCTTTCTTT,CASSVGSNREERAFF
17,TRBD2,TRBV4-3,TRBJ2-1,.,TGCGCCAGCAGCCAAGATAGCGGGGTGCTCACCTACAATGAGCAGTTCTTC,CASSQDSGVLTYNEQFF
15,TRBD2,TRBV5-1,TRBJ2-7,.,TGCGCCAGCAGCTTGGAAGCGGGAGGCTCCTCAAGGCGGTACTTC,CASSLEAGGSSRRYF
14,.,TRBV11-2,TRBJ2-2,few,TGTGCCAGCAGCTTAGATCTCCGGGCCGGGGAGCTGTTTTTT,CASSLDLRAGELFF
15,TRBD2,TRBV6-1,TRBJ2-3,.,TGTGCCAGCAGCGCGACTAGCGTTCGCACAGATACGCAGTATTTT,CASSATSVRTDTQYF
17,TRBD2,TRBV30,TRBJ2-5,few,TGTGCCTGGAGTATCTCCAGGACTAGCGGGAGTGGTGAGACCCAGTACTTC,CAWSISRTSGSGETQYF
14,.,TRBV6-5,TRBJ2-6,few,TGTGCCAGCAGTACGGGCTCTGGGGCCAACGTCCTGACTTTC,CASSTGSGANVLTF
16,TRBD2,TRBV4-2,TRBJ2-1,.,TGTGCCAGCAGCCAATACCTAGCGGGGGGTTACAATGAGCAGTTCTTC,CASSQYLAGGYNEQFF
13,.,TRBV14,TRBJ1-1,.,TGTGCCAGCAGCTTGAGATTGAACACTGAAGCTTTCTTT,CASSLRLNTEAFF
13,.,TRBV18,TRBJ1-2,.,TGTGCCAGCTCAGTGGACAGAGACTATGGCTACACCTTC,CASSVDRDYGYTF
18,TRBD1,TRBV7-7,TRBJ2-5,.,TGTGCTAGCAGCCCCGTGCCGGGACAGGGGTTATCCCAAGAGACCCAGTACTTC,CASSPVPGQGLSQETQYF
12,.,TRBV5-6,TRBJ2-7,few,TGTGCCAGCAGCTTGTTCGGCTACGAGCAGTACTTC,CASSLFGYEQYF
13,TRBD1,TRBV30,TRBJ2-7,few,TGTGCCTGGAGTGGGGACAGGGAGCACGAGCAGTACTTC,CAWSGDREHEQYF
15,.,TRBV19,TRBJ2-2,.,TGTGCCAGTAGTTCCCGGACTTTTGCCACCGGGGAGCTGTTTTTT,CASSSRTFATGELFF
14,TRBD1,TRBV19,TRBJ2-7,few,TGTGCCAGTTCACAGGGGGAGATGCCCTACGAGCAGTACTTC,CASSQGEMPYEQYF
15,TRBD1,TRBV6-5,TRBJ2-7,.,TGTGCCAGCAGTTACTCGGGACAGGGGAGCTACGAGCAGTACTTC,CASSYSGQGSYEQYF
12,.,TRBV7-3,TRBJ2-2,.,TGTGCCAGCAGCTTAGAGTTCGGGGAGCTGTTTTTT,CASSLEFGELFF
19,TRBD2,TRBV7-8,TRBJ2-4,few,TGTGCCAGCAGTATGCCGACTAGCGGGGGGCCGGGGTCCAAAAACATTCAGTACTTC,CASSMPTSGGPGSKNIQYF
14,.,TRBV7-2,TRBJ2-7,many,TGTGCCAGCAGCCCCCGGGACTTGGCCTACGAGCAGTACTTC,CASSPRDLAYEQYF